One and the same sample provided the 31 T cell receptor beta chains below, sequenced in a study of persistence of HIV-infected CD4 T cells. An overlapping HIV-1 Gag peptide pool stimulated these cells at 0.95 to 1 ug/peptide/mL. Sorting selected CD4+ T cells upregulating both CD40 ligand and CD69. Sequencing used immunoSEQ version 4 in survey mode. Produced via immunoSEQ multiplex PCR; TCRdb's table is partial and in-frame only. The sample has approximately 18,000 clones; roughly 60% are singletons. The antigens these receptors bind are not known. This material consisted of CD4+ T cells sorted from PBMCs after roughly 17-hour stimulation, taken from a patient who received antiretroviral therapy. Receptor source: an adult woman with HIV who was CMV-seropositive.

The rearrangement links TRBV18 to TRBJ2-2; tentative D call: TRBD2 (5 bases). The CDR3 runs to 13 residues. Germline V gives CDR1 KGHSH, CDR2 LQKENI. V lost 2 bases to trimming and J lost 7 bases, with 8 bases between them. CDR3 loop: CASSPLSGGELFF. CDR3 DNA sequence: TGTGCCAGCTCACCATTGAGCGGCGGGGAGCTGTTTTTT.

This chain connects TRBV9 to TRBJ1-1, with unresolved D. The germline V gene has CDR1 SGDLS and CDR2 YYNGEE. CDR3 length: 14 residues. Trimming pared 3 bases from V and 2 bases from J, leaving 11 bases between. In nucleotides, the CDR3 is TGTGCCAGCAGCGAGAGGCCAGGTAACACTGAAGCTTTCTTT. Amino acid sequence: CASSERPGNTEAFF.

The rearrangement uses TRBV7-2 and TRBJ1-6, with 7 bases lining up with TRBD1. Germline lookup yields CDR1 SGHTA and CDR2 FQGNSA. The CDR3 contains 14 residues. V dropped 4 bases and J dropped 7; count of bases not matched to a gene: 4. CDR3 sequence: CASSSGTANSPLHF. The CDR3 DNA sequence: TGTGCCAGCAGCTCTGGGACAGCCAATTCACCCCTCCACTTT.

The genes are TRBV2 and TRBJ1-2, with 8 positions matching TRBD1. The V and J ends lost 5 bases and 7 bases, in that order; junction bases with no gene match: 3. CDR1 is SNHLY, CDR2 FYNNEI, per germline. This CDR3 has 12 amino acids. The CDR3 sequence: CASSPGGSGYTF. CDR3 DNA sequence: TGTGCCAGCAGTCCAGGGGGCTCTGGCTACACCTTC.

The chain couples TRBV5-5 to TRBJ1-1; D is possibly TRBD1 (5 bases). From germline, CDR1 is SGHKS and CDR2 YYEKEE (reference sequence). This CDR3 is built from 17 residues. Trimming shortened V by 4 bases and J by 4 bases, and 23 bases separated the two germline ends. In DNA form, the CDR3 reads TGTGCCAGCAGCCGGATACTCGACAGCCTCGGTGGCACTGAAGCTTTCTTT. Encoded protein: CASSRILDSLGGTEAFF. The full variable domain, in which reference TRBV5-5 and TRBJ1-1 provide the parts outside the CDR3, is DAGVTQSPTHLIKTRGQQVTLRCSPISGHKSVSWYQQVLGQGPQFIFQYYEKEERGRGNFPDRFSARQFPNYSSELNVNALLLGDSALYLCASSRILDSLGGTEAFFGQGTRLTVV.

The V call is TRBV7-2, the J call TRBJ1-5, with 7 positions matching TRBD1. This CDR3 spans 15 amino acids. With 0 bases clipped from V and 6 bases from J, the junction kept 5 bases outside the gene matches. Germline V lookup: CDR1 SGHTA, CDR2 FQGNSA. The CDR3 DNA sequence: TGTGCCAGCAGCTTAGCGAAGGGGGCCTTTCAGCCCCAGCATTTT. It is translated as CASSLAKGAFQPQHF.

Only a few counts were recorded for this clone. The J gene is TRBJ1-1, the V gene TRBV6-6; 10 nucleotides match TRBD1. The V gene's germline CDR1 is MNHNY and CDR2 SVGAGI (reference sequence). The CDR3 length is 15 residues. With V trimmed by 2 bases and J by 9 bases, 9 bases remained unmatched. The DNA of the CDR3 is TGTGCCAGCAGTTACCAGGCGACAGGGGGCCTTCAAGCTTTCTTT. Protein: CASSYQATGGLQAFF.

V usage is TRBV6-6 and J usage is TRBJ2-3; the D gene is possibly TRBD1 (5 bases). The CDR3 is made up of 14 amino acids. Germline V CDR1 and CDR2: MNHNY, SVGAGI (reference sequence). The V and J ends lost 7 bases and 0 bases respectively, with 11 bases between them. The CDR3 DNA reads TGTGCCAGCAAGATGGGGCAGAGCACAGATACGCAGTATTTT. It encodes CASKMGQSTDTQYF.

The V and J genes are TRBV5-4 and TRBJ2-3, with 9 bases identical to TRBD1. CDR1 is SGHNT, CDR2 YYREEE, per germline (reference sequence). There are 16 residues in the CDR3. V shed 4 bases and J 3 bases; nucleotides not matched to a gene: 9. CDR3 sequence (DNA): TGTGCCAGCAGCCGAGGAACAGACAGGGGGACAGATACGCAGTATTTT. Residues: CASSRGTDRGTDTQYF.

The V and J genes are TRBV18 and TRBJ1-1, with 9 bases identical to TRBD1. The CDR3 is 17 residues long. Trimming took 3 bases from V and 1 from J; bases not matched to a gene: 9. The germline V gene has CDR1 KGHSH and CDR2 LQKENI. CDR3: CASSPELTGGANTEAFF. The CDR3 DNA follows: TGTGCCAGCTCACCGGAATTAACAGGGGGCGCGAACACTGAAGCTTTCTTT.

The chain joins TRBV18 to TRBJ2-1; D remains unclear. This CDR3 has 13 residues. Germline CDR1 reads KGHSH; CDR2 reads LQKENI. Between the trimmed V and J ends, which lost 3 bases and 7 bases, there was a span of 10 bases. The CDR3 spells CASSPDEWNEQFF. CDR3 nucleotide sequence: TGTGCCAGCTCACCCGATGAGTGGAATGAGCAGTTCTTC.

CDR3 sequence: CASSLISGNTIYF. For the CDR3, the DNA is TGTGCCAGCTCACTTATCTCTGGAAACACCATATATTTT. The rearrangement uses TRBV18 and TRBJ1-3; D gene uncertain. V was pared by 4 bases and J by 0 bases, with 4 bases between. CDR3 length: 13 amino acids. The germline gives CDR1 KGHSH, CDR2 LQKENI.

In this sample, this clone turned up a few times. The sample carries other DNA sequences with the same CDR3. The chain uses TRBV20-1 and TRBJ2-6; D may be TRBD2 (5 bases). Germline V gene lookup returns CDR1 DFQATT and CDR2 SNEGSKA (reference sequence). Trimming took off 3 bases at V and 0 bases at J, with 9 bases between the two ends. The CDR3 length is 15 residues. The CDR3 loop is CSASGGLSGANVLTF. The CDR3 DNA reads TGCAGTGCTAGTGGCGGACTCTCTGGGGCCAACGTCCTGACTTTC.

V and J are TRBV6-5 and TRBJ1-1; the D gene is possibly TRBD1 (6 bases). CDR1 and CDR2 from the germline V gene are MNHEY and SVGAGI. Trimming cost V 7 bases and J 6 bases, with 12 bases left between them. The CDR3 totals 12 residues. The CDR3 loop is CASNRVGAEAFF. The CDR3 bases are TGTGCCAGCAACAGGGTCGGGGCTGAAGCTTTCTTT.

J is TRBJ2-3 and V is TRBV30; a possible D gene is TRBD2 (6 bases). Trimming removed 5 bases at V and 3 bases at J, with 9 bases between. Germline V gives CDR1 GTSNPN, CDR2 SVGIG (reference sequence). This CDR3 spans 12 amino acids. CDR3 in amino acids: CAWDAGTDTQYF. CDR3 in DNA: TGTGCCTGGGATGCGGGGACAGATACGCAGTATTTT.

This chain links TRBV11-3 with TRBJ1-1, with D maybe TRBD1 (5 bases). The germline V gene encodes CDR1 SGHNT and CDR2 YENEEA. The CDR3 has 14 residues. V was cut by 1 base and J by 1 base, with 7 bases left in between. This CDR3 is CASSLGRANTEAFF. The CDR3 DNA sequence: TGTGCCAGCAGCTTAGGCAGGGCGAACACTGAAGCTTTCTTT.

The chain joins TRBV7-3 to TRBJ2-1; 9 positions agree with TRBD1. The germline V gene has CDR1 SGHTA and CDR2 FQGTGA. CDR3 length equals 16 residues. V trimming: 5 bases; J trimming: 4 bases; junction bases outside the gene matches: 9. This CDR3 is CASSPAGTGIYNEQFF. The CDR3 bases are TGTGCCAGCAGCCCTGCCGGGACAGGGATATACAATGAGCAGTTCTTC.

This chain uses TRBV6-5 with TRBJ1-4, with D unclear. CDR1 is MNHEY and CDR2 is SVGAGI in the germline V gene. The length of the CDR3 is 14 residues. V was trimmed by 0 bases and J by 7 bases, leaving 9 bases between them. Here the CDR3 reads CASSYSTWSEKLFF. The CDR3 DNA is TGTGCCAGCAGTTACTCGACGTGGAGTGAAAAACTGTTTTTT.

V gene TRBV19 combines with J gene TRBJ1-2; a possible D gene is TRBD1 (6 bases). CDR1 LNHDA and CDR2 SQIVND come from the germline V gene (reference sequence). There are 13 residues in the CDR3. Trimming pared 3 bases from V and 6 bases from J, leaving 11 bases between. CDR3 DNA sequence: TGTGCCAGTAGTATGGTGGGGGGCGATGGCTACACCTTC. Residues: CASSMVGGDGYTF.

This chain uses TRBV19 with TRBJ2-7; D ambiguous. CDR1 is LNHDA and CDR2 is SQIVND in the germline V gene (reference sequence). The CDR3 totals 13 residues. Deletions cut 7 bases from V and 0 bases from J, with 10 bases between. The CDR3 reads CASMGSSSYEQYF. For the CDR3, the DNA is TGTGCCAGTATGGGCAGTAGCTCCTACGAGCAGTACTTC.

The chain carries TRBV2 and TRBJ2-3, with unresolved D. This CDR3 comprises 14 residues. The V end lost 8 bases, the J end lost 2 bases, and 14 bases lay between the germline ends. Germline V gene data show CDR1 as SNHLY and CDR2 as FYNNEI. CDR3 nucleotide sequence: TGTGCCAGCGGCTTACGGGCCCCCACAGATACGCAGTATTTT. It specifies CASGLRAPTDTQYF.

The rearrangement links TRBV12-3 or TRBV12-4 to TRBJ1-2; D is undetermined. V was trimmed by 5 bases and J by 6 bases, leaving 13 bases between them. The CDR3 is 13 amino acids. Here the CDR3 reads CASSKGLSNGYTF. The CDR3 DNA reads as TGTGCCAGCAGTAAAGGACTCTCTAATGGCTACACCTTC.

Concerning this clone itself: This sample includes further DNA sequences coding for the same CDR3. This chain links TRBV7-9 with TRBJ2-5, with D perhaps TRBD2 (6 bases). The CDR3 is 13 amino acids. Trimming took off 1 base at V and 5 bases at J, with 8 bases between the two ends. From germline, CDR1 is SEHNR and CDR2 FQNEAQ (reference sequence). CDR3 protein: CASSLDRGETQYF. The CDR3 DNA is TGTGCCAGCAGCTTAGACCGGGGGGAGACCCAGTACTTC.

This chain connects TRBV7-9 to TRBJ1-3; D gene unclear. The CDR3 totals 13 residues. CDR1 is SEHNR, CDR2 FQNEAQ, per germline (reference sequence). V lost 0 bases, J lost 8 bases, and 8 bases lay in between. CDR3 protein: CASSLAGRHTIYF. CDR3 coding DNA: TGTGCCAGCAGCTTAGCGGGGAGGCACACCATATATTTT.

CDR3 nucleotide sequence: TGTGCCAGCAGTGTTGAGGTCAATCAGCCCCAGCATTTT. It encodes CASSVEVNQPQHF. The chain combines TRBV6-4 with TRBJ1-5; no firm D call. CDR1 is MRHNA, CDR2 SNTAGT, per germline. The CDR3 extends over 13 amino acids. Deletions cut 4 bases from V and 3 bases from J, with 7 bases between.

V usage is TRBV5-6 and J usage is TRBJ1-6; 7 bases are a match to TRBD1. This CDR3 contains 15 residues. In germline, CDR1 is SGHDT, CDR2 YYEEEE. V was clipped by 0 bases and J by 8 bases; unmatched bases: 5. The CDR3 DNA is TGTGCCAGCAGCTTGGTAGACAGGGAGGATTCACCCCTCCACTTT. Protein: CASSLVDREDSPLHF.

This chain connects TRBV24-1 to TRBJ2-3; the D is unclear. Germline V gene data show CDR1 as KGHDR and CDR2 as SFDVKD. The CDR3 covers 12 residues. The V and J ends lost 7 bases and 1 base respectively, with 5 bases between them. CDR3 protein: CATSPGTDTQYF. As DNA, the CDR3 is TGTGCCACCAGCCCCGGCACAGATACGCAGTATTTT.

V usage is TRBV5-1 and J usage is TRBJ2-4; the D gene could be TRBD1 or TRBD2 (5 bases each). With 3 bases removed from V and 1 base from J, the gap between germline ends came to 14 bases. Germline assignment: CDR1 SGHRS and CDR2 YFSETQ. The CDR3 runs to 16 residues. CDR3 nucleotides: TGCGCCAGCAGCTGGGGGATTCTTGGGGCCAAAAACATTCAGTACTTC. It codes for CASSWGILGAKNIQYF. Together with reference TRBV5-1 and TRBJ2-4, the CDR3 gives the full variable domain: KAGVTQTPRYLIKTRGQQVTLSCSPISGHRSVSWYQQTPGQGLQFLFEYFSETQRNKGNFPGRFSGRQFSNSRSEMNVSTLELGDSALYLCASSWGILGAKNIQYFGAGTRLSVL.

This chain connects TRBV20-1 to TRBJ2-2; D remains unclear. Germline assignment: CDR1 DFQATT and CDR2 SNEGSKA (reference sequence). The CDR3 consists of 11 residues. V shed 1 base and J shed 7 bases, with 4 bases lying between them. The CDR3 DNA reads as TGCAGTGCTAGAGTGGGCGGGGAGCTGTTTTTT. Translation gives CSARVGGELFF.

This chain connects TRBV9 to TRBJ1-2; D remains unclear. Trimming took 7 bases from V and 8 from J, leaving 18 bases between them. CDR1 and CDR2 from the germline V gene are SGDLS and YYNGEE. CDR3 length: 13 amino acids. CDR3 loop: CASSTRERVGYTF. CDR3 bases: TGTGCCAGCTCCACTAGGGAAAGAGTCGGCTACACCTTC.

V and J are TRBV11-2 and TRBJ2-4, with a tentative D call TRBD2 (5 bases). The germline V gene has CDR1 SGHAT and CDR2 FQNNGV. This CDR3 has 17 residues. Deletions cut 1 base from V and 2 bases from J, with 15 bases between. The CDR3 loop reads CASSLVRIAGTKNIQYF. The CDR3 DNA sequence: TGTGCCAGCAGCTTAGTTAGAATTGCCGGGACCAAAAACATTCAGTACTTC.